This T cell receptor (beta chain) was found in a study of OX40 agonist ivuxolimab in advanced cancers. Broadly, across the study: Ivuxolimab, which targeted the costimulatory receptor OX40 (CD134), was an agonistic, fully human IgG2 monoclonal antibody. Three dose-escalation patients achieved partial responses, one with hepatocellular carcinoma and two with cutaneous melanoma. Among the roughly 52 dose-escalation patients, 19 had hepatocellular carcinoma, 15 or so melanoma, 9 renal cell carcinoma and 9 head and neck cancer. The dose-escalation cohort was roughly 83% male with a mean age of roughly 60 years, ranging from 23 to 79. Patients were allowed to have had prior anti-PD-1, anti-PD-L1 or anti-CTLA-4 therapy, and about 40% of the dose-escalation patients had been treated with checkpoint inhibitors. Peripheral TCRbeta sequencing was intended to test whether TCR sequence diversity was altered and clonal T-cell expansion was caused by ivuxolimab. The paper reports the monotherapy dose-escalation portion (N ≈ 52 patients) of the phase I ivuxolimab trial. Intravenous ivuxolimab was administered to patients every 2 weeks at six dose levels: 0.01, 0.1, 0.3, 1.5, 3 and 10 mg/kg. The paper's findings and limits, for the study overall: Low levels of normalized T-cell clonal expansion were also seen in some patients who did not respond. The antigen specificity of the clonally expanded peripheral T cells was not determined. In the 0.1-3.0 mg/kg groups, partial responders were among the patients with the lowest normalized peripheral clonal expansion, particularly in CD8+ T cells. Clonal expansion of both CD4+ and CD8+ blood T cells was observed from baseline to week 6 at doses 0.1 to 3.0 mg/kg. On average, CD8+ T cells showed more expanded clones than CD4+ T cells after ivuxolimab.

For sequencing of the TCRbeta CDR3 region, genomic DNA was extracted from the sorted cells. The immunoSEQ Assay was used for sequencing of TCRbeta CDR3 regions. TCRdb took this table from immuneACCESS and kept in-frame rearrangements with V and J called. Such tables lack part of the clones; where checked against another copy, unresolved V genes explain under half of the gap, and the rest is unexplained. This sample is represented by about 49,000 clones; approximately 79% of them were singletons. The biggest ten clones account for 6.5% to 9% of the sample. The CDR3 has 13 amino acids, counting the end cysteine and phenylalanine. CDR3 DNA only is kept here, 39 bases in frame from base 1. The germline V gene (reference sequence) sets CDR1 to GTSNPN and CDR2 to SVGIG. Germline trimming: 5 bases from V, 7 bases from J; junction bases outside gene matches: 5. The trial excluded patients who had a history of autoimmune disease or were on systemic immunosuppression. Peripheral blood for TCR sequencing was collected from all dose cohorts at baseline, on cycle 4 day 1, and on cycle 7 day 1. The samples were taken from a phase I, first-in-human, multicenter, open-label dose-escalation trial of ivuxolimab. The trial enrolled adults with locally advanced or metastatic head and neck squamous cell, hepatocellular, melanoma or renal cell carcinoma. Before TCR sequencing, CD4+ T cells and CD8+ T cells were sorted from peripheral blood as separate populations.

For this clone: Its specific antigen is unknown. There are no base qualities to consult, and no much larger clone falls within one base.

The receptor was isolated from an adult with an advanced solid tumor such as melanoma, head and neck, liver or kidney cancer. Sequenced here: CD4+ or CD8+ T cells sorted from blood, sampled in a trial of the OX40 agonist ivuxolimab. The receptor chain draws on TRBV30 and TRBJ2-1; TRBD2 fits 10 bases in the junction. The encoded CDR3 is CAWEREGSNEQFF. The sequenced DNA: TGTGCCTGGGAGCGGGAGGGGTCGAATGAGCAGTTCTTC.